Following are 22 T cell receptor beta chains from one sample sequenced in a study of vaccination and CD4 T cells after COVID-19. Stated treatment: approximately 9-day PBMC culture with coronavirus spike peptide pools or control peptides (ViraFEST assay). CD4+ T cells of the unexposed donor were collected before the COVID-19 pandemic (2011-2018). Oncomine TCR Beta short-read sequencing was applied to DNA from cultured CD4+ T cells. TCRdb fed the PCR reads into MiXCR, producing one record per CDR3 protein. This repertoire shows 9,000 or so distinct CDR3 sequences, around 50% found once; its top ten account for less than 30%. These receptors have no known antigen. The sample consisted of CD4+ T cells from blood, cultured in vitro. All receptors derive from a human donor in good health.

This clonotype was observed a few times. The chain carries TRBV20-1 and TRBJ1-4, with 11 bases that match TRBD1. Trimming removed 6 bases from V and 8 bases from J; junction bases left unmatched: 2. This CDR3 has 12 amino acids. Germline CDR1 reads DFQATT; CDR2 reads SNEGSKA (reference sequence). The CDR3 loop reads CSAGQGVEKLFF. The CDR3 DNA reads TGCAGTGCGGGACAGGGGGTCGAAAAACTGTTTTTT.

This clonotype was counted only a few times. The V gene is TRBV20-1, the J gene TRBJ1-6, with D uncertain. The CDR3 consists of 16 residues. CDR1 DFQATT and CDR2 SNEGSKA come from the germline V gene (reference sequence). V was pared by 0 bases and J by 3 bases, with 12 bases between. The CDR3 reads CSARDEDLLYNSPLHF. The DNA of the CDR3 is TGCAGTGCTAGAGACGAGGACCTACTCTATAATTCACCCCTCCACTTT.

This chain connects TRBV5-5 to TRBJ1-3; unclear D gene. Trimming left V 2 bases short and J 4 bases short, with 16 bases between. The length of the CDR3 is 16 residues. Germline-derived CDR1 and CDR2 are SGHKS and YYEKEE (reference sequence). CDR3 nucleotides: TGTGCCAGCAGCTTTCCATCGGGATCATCAGGAAACACCATATATTTT. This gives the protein CASSFPSGSSGNTIYF.

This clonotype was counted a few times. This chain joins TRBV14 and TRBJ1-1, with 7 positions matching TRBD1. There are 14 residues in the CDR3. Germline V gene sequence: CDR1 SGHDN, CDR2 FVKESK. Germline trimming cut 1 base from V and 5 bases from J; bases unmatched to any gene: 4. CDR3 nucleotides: TGTGCCAGCAGCCAAGCCAGGGGGGGGACTGAAGCTTTCTTT. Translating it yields CASSQARGGTEAFF.

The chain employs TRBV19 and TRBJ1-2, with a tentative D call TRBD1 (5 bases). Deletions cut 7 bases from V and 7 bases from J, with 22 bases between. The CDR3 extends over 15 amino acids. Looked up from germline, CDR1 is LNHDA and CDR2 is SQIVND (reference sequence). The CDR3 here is CASTGYGGMESGYTF. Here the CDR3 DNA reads TGTGCCAGTACTGGGTACGGGGGAATGGAGTCTGGCTACACCTTC.

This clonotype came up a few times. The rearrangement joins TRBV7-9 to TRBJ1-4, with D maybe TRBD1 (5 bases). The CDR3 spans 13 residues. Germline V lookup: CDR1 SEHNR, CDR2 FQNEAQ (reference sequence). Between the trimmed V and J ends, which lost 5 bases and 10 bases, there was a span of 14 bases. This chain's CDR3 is CASSGPAGGKLFF. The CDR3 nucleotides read TGTGCCAGCAGCGGCCCCGCGGGGGGAAAACTGTTTTTT.

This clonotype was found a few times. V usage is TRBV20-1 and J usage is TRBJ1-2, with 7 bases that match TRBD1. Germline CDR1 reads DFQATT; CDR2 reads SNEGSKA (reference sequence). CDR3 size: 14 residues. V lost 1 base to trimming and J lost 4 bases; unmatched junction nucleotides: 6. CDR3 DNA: TGCAGTGCTAGAGGAGACAGGGAACTCTATGGCTACACCTTC. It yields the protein CSARGDRELYGYTF.

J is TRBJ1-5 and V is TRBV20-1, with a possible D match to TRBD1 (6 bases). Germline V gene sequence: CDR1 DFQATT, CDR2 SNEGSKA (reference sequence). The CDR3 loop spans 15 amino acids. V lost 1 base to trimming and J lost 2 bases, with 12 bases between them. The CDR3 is CSARVGASGNQPQHF. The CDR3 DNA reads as TGCAGTGCTAGAGTGGGGGCTAGTGGCAATCAGCCCCAGCATTTT.

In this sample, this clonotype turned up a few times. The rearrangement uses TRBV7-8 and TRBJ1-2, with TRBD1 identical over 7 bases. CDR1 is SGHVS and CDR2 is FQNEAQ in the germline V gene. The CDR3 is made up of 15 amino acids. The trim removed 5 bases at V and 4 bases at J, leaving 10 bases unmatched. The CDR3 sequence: CASSNRQGRTYGYTF. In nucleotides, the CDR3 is TGTGCCAGCAGCAACAGACAGGGTCGTACCTATGGCTACACCTTC.

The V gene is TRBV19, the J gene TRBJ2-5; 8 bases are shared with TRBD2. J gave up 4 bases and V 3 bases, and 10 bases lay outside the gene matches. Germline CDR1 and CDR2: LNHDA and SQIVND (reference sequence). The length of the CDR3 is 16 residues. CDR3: CASSIGFRGGGETQYF. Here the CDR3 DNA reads TGTGCCAGTAGTATTGGATTTCGGGGGGGTGGAGAGACCCAGTACTTC.

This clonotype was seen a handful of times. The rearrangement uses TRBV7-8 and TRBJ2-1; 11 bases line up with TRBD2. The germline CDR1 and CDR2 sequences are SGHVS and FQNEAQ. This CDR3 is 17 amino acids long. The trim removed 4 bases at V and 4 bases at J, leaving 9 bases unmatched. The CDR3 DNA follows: TGTGCCAGCAGCTCCAGCTTAGCGGGGGGGCAATACAATGAGCAGTTCTTC. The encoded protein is CASSSSLAGGQYNEQFF.

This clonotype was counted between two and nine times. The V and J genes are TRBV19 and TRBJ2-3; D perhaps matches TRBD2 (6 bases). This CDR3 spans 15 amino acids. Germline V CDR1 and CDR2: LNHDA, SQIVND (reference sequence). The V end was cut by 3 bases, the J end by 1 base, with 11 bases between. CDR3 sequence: CASSIQTGGTDTQYF. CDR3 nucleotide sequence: TGTGCCAGTAGTATCCAGACGGGGGGCACAGATACGCAGTATTTT. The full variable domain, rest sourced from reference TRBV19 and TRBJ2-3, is DGGITQSPKYLFRKEGQNVTLSCEQNLNHDAMYWYRQDPGQGLRLIYYSQIVNDFQKGDIAEGYSVSREKKESFPLTVTSAQKNPTAFYLCASSIQTGGTDTQYFGPGTRLTVL.

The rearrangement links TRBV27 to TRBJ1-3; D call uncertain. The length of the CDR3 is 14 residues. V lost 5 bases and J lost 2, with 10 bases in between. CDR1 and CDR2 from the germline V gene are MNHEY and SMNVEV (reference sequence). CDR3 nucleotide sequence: TGTGCCAGCAGTGCGAAGACTCCTGGAAACACCATATATTTT. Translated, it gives CASSAKTPGNTIYF.

The CDR3, as DNA: TGTGCCAGCAGCCAAGGAAGCTCCTACAATGAGCAGTTCTTC. Translated, it gives CASSQGSSYNEQFF. The chain is built from TRBV14 and TRBJ2-1; unclear D gene. Germline CDR1 SGHDN, CDR2 FVKESK. CDR3 size: 14 residues. The germline V and J ends were trimmed by 1 base and 0 bases, with 4 bases remaining between them.

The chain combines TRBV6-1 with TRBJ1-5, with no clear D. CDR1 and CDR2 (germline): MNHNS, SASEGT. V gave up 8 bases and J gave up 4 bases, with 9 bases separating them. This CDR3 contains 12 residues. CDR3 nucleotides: TGTGCCAGCCAAAGAGGAAATCAGCCCCAGCATTTT. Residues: CASQRGNQPQHF.

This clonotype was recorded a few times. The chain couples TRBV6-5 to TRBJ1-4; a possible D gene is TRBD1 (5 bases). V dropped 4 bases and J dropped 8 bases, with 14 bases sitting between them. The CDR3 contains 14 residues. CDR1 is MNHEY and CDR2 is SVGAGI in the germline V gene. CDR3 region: CASSWGRMREKLFF. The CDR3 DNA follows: TGTGCCAGCAGTTGGGGCAGGATGAGGGAAAAACTGTTTTTT.

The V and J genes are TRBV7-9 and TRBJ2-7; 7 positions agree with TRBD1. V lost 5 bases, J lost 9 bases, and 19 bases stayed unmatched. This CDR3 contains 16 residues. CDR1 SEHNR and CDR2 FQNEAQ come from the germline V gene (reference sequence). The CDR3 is CASSRKDRDSSRGQYF. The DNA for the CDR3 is TGTGCCAGCAGCCGGAAAGACAGGGATTCGTCAAGGGGGCAGTACTTC. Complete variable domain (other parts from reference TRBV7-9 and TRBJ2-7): DTGVSQNPRHKITKRGQNVTFRCDPISEHNRLYWYRQTLGQGPEFLTYFQNEAQLEKSRLLSDRFSAERPKGSFSTLEIQRTEQGDSAMYLCASSRKDRDSSRGQYFGPGTRLTVT.

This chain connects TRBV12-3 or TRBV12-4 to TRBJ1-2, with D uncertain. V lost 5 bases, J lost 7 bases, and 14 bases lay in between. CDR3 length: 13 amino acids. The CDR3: CASSHRRLGGYTF. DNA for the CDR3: TGTGCCAGCAGTCACCGAAGGTTAGGTGGCTACACCTTC.

The CDR3, as DNA: TGTGCCAGTAGTATTTGGAGCCGCCAGGGGAATCAGCCCCAGCATTTT. This encodes CASSIWSRQGNQPQHF. The chain uses TRBV19 and TRBJ1-5; tentative D call: TRBD1 (6 bases). V lost 3 bases to trimming and J lost 4 bases, with 16 bases between them. Germline V gives CDR1 LNHDA, CDR2 SQIVND (reference sequence). The CDR3 covers 16 residues.

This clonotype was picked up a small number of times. The CDR3 here is CASRKTSGELEQYF. The DNA for the CDR3 is TGTGCCAGCAGAAAAACTAGCGGCGAACTTGAGCAGTACTTC. The chain recombines TRBV6-1 with TRBJ2-7; 8 bases are a match to TRBD2. CDR3 length: 14 amino acids. The ends lost 6 bases at V and 7 bases at J; junction bases unmatched: 11. The germline gives CDR1 MNHNS, CDR2 SASEGT.

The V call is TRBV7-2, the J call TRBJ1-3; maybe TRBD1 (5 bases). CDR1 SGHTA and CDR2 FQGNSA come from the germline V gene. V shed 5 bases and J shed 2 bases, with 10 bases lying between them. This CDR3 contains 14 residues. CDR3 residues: CASSPDSAGNTIYF. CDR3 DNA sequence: TGTGCCAGCAGCCCCGACAGTGCTGGAAACACCATATATTTT.

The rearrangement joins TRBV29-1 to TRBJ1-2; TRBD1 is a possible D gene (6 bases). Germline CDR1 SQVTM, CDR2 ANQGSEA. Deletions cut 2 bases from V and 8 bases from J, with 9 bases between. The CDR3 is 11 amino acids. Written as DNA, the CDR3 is TGCAGCGTTGAACAGGGGAAGGGCTACACCTTC. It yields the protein CSVEQGKGYTF.